This entry is about one TCR beta chain. The protocol was immunoSEQ multiplex PCR, while the TCRdb copy is restricted to in-frame clones and leaves out a portion. The table lists approximately 110,000 clones, approximately 80% of them singletons. The data are from a study of blood T cell repertoires in COVID-19. There are 14 residues in the CDR3. V lost 0 bases and J lost 8, with 12 bases in between. Germline V gives CDR1 SGHDT, CDR2 YYEEEE. This chain joins TRBV5-6 and TRBJ1-5; the D gene is possibly TRBD1 (6 bases). Specimen: peripheral blood. The clonotype was recovered from a middle-aged woman with acute or convalescent COVID-19. CDR3: CASSLGRGIEPQHF. As DNA, the CDR3 is TGTGCCAGCAGCTTGGGCAGGGGAATCGAGCCCCAGCATTTT.